The rows below give T cell receptor beta chains drawn from one sample of a study of T cell changes during pregnancy in multiple sclerosis. TCRdb's copy holds only in-frame clones and misses some; the assay was immunoSEQ multiplex PCR. The data show over 60,000 clones, about nine tenths seen once. The source was peripheral blood, collected in the third trimester of pregnancy. The receptor set was obtained from a female donor in good health, enrolled as a control in a pregnancy study. CDR3s include the opening cysteine and the closing phenylalanine or tryptophan. The D gene is left open where the match is weak. Clone size is not always given. Where it is, it says once, few, many or a class for expanded clones.

j_gene: TRBJ1-5; d_gene: TRBD1; v_gene: TRBV2; abundance: -; CDR3nt: TGTGCCAGCAGTGGACAGGGGATTGGGAATCAGCCCCAGCATTTT; CDR3aa: CASSGQGIGNQPQHF
j_gene: TRBJ1-1; d_gene: TRBD1; v_gene: TRBV7-9; abundance: -; CDR3nt: TGTGCCAGCAGCTTAGATCGGACAGGGGGGTTTGAAGCTTTCTTT; CDR3aa: CASSLDRTGGFEAFF
j_gene: TRBJ2-1; d_gene: TRBD1; v_gene: TRBV27; abundance: -; CDR3nt: TGTGCCAGCAGTTTACTCACGACAGGGGTTAGCTCCTACAATGAGCAGTTCTTC; CDR3aa: CASSLLTTGVSSYNEQFF
j_gene: TRBJ2-7; d_gene: -; v_gene: TRBV5-8; abundance: -; CDR3nt: TGTGCCAGCAGCCCCCTCAGGCGGGCCGAGCAGTACTTC; CDR3aa: CASSPLRRAEQYF
j_gene: TRBJ1-3; d_gene: TRBD1; v_gene: TRBV14; abundance: -; CDR3nt: TGTGCCAGCAGCCAACTCCCGACAGGGGCTGGAAACACCATATATTTT; CDR3aa: CASSQLPTGAGNTIYF
j_gene: TRBJ1-6; d_gene: -; v_gene: TRBV7-2; abundance: -; CDR3nt: TGTGCCAGCAGCCGTGGGACACAGATTAGTAATTCACCCCTCCACTTT; CDR3aa: CASSRGTQISNSPLHF
j_gene: TRBJ2-6; d_gene: -; v_gene: TRBV7-6; abundance: once; CDR3nt: TGTGCCAGCAGCCCGAGACAGGTGATAAGCTCTGGGGCCAACGTCCTGACTTTC; CDR3aa: CASSPRQVISSGANVLTF
j_gene: TRBJ1-5; d_gene: -; v_gene: TRBV28; abundance: -; CDR3nt: TGTGCCAGCAGTTTAGGCCTCAGCAATCAGCCCCAGCATTTT; CDR3aa: CASSLGLSNQPQHF
j_gene: TRBJ2-1; d_gene: TRBD2; v_gene: TRBV7-2; abundance: -; CDR3nt: TGTGCCAGCAGCTTAGTAGGGAGCGGGGCGAACAATGAGCAGTTCTTC; CDR3aa: CASSLVGSGANNEQFF
j_gene: TRBJ2-1; d_gene: -; v_gene: TRBV4-1; abundance: -; CDR3nt: TGCGCCAGCAGCCACCAAAATATCGTGGGGAGCGGGAATGAGCAGTTCTTC; CDR3aa: CASSHQNIVGSGNEQFF
j_gene: TRBJ2-1; d_gene: TRBD2; v_gene: TRBV9; abundance: -; CDR3nt: TGTGCCAGCAGCGTAGGGGGACTAGGTAATGAGCAGTTCTTC; CDR3aa: CASSVGGLGNEQFF
j_gene: TRBJ2-1; d_gene: TRBD2; v_gene: TRBV10-3; abundance: -; CDR3nt: TGTGCCATCAGTGGGAGCGGGAGGACGAATGAGCAGTTCTTC; CDR3aa: CAISGSGRTNEQFF
j_gene: TRBJ2-7; d_gene: -; v_gene: TRBV5-1; abundance: -; CDR3nt: TGCGCCAGCAGCTTGAGGCGGACAGCTCTCTACGAGCAGTACTTC; CDR3aa: CASSLRRTALYEQYF
j_gene: TRBJ2-1; d_gene: -; v_gene: TRBV29-1; abundance: -; CDR3nt: TGCAGCGTTGTCCCGGTAACAGTTTCCAATGAGCAGTTCTTC; CDR3aa: CSVVPVTVSNEQFF
j_gene: TRBJ1-2; d_gene: TRBD1; v_gene: TRBV7-2; abundance: -; CDR3nt: TGTGCCAGCAGCTCACGGACAGGATTTAAAAATGGCTACACCTTC; CDR3aa: CASSSRTGFKNGYTF
j_gene: TRBJ1-1; d_gene: -; v_gene: TRBV7-8; abundance: -; CDR3nt: TGTGCCAGCAGCTTAGGGGCCAGGGGCCGGAGGAACACTGAAGCTTTCTTT; CDR3aa: CASSLGARGRRNTEAFF
j_gene: TRBJ1-3; d_gene: -; v_gene: TRBV10-1; abundance: few; CDR3nt: TGCGCCAGCAGTGAGTCGGCACGAGGAAACACCATATATTTT; CDR3aa: CASSESARGNTIYF
j_gene: TRBJ1-4; d_gene: TRBD1; v_gene: TRBV15; abundance: -; CDR3nt: TGTGCCACCAGCAGGGGACAGGGAATCACCGCTAATGAAAAACTGTTTTTT; CDR3aa: CATSRGQGITANEKLFF
j_gene: TRBJ1-2; d_gene: -; v_gene: TRBV27; abundance: -; CDR3nt: TGTGCCAGCAACTCGGGACTGGGCCATGGCTACACCTTC; CDR3aa: CASNSGLGHGYTF
j_gene: TRBJ1-2; d_gene: TRBD1; v_gene: TRBV5-1; abundance: -; CDR3nt: TGCGCCAGCAGCGCCCGGGACAGGGGGACGGTAGATGGCTACACCTTC; CDR3aa: CASSARDRGTVDGYTF
j_gene: TRBJ2-3; d_gene: TRBD2; v_gene: TRBV7-7; abundance: -; CDR3nt: TGTGCCAGCAGCCCCCGGACTAGCGGGGGCACAGATACGCAGTATTTT; CDR3aa: CASSPRTSGGTDTQYF
j_gene: TRBJ2-3; d_gene: -; v_gene: TRBV19; abundance: once; CDR3nt: TGTGCCAGTAGTAAGAGACAGCTCACAGATACGCAGTATTTT; CDR3aa: CASSKRQLTDTQYF